The rows below give T cell receptor beta chains drawn from one sample of a study of CD8+CD57+ T cells in acquired aplastic anemia. TCRdb used MiXCR to reprocess the reads, holding one entry per CDR3 protein. Here the sample spans fewer than 200,000 distinct CDR3 sequences, more than 45% being singletons. The material sequenced was sorted CD4+, CD8+, or CD8+CD57+ T cells (not recorded which) from PBMCs. Every receptor here comes from a human donor with aplastic anemia. Both conserved end residues are trimmed from each CDR3. Clone size is stated in some rows and not others, as once, few, many or a class when expanded.

>-|TRBJ1-5|TRBV20-1
SALRGQEPQH
>many|TRBJ2-3|TRBV5-5
ASNTPSGGTDTQY
>-|TRBJ2-1|TRBV10-3
AITPSGGKFHEQF
>-|TRBJ1-2|TRBV29-1
SVDLGQGYGYT
>-|TRBJ2-5|TRBV5-1
ASSHLAGVRETQY
>-|TRBJ1-1|TRBV25-1
ASSGAGWMRTEAF
>once|TRBJ2-5|TRBV2
ASSPIASRGQETQY
>once|TRBJ2-7|TRBV11-2
ASSGSGGAANYEQY
>few|TRBJ2-3|TRBV15
ATSWGASGSSTDTQY
>many|TRBJ1-1|TRBV5-1
ASSPLMGEIAPNTEAF
>-|TRBJ1-4|TRBV11-1
ASSKKRDRVATNEKLF